The 2 T cell receptor beta chains in this list originate from one sample, sequenced in a study of beta chain features in type 1 diabetes. Sequencing targeted expressed TCRB transcripts, as all isolated RNA had been reverse transcribed. Using immunoSEQ multiplex PCR, the repertoire was profiled, and TCRdb retains in-frame clones only, with some absent. This table has 250,000 or so clones, 27% appearing once. The sample consisted of central memory CD4+ T cells from blood. Receptor source: a man aged 25-40 years in good health.

This clone turned up a few times. This chain links TRBV5-4 with TRBJ2-6; D possibly matches TRBD1 or TRBD2 (5 bases each). V lost 3 bases and J 0 bases, leaving 7 bases between the germline ends. Germline V CDR1 and CDR2: SGHNT, YYREEE (reference sequence). There are 15 residues in the CDR3. CDR3 in amino acids: CASSWGSSGANVLTF. In DNA, the CDR3 is TGTGCCAGCAGCTGGGGGTCCTCTGGGGCCAACGTCCTGACTTTC.

The chain uses TRBV27 and TRBJ2-7; 10 bases agree with TRBD2. This CDR3 comprises 15 residues. Germline trimming cut 2 bases from V and 6 bases from J; bases unmatched to any gene: 7. CDR1 is MNHEY, CDR2 SMNVEV, per germline (reference sequence). For the CDR3, the DNA is TGTGCCAGCAGTTTAGCTCTAGCGGGAGTGGGCGAGCAGTACTTC. It is translated as CASSLALAGVGEQYF.